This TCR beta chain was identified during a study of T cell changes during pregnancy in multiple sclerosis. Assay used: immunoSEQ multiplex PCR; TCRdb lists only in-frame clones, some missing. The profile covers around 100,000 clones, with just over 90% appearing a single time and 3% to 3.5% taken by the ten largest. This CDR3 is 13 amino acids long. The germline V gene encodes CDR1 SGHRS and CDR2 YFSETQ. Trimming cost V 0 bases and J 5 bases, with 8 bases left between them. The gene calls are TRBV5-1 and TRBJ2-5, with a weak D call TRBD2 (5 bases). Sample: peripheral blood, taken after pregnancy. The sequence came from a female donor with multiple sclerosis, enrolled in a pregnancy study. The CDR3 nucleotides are TGCGCCAGCAGCTTGGAATCGGGGGAGACCCAGTACTTC. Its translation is CASSLESGETQYF.